The source of this T cell receptor beta chain is a study of radiotherapy plus CTLA-4 blockade in lung cancer (dated by TCRdb to 2016 to 2019). Background for the entire study: Objective responses occurred in 18% of enrolled patients, and about 33% achieved disease control. What the study reported, not specific to this receptor: TCR clones derived from tumors expanded in peripheral blood after treatment with radiotherapy and ipilimumab. Increased serum interferon-beta after radiation, together with early dynamic changes in blood T cell clones, were reported to be the strongest predictors of response.

The study evaluated CTLA-4 blockade (ipilimumab) given together with focal radiation therapy in patients who had chemo-refractory metastatic non-small-cell lung cancer. Counted from cysteine to phenylalanine, this CDR3 has 15 amino acids. CDR3 DNA only is kept here, 45 bases in frame from base 1. V is cut back by 1 base and J by 7 bases, with 9 bases in the junction unmatched. CDR1 is given as SGHVS and CDR2 as FNYEAQ, both from the germline V gene. Libraries were constructed by the immunoSEQ multiplex PCR assay. The table was pulled from immuneACCESS by TCRdb, which kept in-frame rearrangements only. Such tables lose some clones; where checked, under half of the loss comes from unresolved V genes, and the rest has no known cause. This sample comprises around 99,000 clones, approximately 86% of them detected only once. 4.9% of the sample is in the top ten clones. On this clone itself: Its antigen is unknown. No much larger clonotype is one base removed from it; base qualities were not supplied.

This chain is built from TRBV7-6 and TRBJ2-7; 8 central bases correspond to TRBD2. Sequencing used peripheral blood, obtained from a patient treated with radiotherapy plus ipilimumab. This clonotype originated in a human donor with non-small cell lung cancer that progressed on radiotherapy plus ipilimumab. This receptor has the CDR3 CASSLGAGTSWEQYF. The DNA reads as follows: TGTGCCAGCAGCTTAGGCGCGGGGACTAGTTGGGAGCAGTACTTC.